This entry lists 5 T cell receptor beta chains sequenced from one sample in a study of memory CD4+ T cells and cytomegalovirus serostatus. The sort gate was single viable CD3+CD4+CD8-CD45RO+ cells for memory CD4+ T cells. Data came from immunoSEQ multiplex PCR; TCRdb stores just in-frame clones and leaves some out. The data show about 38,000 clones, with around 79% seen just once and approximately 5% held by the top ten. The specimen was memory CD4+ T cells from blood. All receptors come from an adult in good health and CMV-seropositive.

The CDR3 spells CASSLGYQGYDEQYF. The CDR3 DNA sequence: TGCGCCAGCAGTCTTGGATATCAAGGGTACGACGAGCAGTACTTC. The rearrangement joins TRBV5-1 to TRBJ2-7; D not certain. The V and J ends lost 5 bases and 5 bases respectively, with 20 bases between them. The CDR3 has 15 amino acids. Germline assignment: CDR1 SGHRS and CDR2 YFSETQ.

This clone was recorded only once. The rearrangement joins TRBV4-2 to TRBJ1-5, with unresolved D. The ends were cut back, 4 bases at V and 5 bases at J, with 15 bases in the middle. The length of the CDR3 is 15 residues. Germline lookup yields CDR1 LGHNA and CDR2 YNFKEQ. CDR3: CASSLHEGRDQPQHF. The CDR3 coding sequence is TGTGCCAGCAGCCTACATGAAGGGAGGGATCAGCCCCAGCATTTT.

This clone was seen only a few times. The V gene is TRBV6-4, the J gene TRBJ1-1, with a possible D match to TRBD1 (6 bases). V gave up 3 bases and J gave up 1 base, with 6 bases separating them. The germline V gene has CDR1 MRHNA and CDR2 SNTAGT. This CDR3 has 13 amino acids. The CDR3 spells CASSEGANTEAFF. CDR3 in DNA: TGTGCCAGCAGTGAGGGGGCGAACACTGAAGCTTTCTTT.

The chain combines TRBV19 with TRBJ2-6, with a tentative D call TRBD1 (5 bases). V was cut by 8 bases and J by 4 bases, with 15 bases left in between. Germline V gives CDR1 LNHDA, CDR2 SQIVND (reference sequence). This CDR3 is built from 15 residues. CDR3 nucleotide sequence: TGTGCCAGTCAAGGAAGGGGTACAGGGGCCAACGTCCTGACTTTC. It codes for CASQGRGTGANVLTF.

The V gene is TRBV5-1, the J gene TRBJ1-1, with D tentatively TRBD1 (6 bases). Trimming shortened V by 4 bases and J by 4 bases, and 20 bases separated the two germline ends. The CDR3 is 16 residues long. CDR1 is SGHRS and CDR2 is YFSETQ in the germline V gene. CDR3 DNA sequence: TGCGCCAGCAGCGCTCAACCACAGGGCGGGGGCACTGAAGCTTTCTTT. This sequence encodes CASSAQPQGGGTEAFF.